These 32 T cell receptor beta chains were sequenced from one sample in a study of cytomegalovirus exposure and HLA in healthy donors. Repertoires were generated with immunoSEQ multiplex PCR, while TCRdb's copy carries only in-frame clones and drops some. The repertoire holds about 110,000 clones, with approximately 89% as singletons. The source material was PBMCs. The receptors come from a young woman in good health and CMV-seronegative.

V is TRBV28 and J is TRBJ2-1; unclear D gene. The length of the CDR3 is 11 residues. Germline V gene lookup returns CDR1 MDHEN and CDR2 SYDVKM. V lost 5 bases, J lost 9 bases, and 8 bases lay in between. This chain's CDR3 is CASSRVGEQFF. CDR3 DNA: TGTGCCAGCAGTCGCGTCGGTGAGCAGTTCTTC.

A few counts support this clone. The J gene is TRBJ2-7, the V gene TRBV28, with TRBD2 matching 9 bases. The germline V gene has CDR1 MDHEN and CDR2 SYDVKM. Trimming at V came to 2 bases and at J to 2 bases, leaving 4 bases not matched to a gene. The CDR3 is made up of 15 amino acids. CDR3 region: CASSLQTSGPYEQYF. Here the CDR3 DNA reads TGTGCCAGCAGTTTACAGACTAGCGGACCCTACGAGCAGTACTTC.

The chain has TRBV4-3 and TRBJ2-1; TRBD2 matches at 7 bases. The V and J ends lost 4 bases and 2 bases, in that order; junction bases with no gene match: 2. From germline, CDR1 is LGHNA and CDR2 YSLEER. The CDR3 sequence is 14 residues long. The CDR3 coding sequence is TGCGCCAGCAGCCTAGGGACTACCTACAATGAGCAGTTCTTC. It translates to CASSLGTTYNEQFF.

This clone has a handful of counts. The chain couples TRBV6-1 to TRBJ1-5; 8 bases are a match to TRBD1. The CDR3 is made up of 15 amino acids. The junction had 12 bases not matched to a gene; V was cut back by 10 bases and J by 4 bases. CDR1 is MNHNS, CDR2 SASEGT, per germline. This CDR3 is CATSPLRQGNQPQHF. As DNA, the CDR3 is TGTGCCACATCGCCTCTTCGACAGGGGAATCAGCCCCAGCATTTT.

The CDR3 loop is CASSLVAQGAREKLFF. DNA for the CDR3: TGTGCCAGCAGCTTAGTGGCGCAGGGGGCGAGGGAAAAACTGTTTTTT. This chain connects TRBV7-8 to TRBJ1-4, with 8 bases that match TRBD1. Losses at the gene ends were 1 base for V and 8 bases for J; bases not matched to a gene: 9. Per germline, CDR1 SGHVS and CDR2 FQNEAQ. The CDR3 covers 16 residues.

The J gene is TRBJ2-2, the V gene TRBV23-1, with D possibly matching TRBD2 (7 bases). TRBV23-1 is filed as an ORF, its function uncertain. V shed 6 bases and J shed 7 bases, with 15 bases lying between them. The CDR3 loop spans 14 amino acids. For the CDR3, the DNA is TGCGCCAGCAGCCCCGCGGGGGCTGGCGGGGAGCTGTTTTTT. Translating it yields CASSPAGAGGELFF.

V and J are TRBV7-9 and TRBJ2-7; unclear D gene. The CDR3 consists of 14 residues. Trimming cost V 5 bases and J 6 bases, with 17 bases left between them. Germline CDR1 SEHNR, CDR2 FQNEAQ (reference sequence). This CDR3 is CASSLPTISGEQYF. CDR3 nucleotides: TGTGCCAGCAGCCTCCCTACTATCAGTGGCGAGCAGTACTTC.

V and J are TRBV30 and TRBJ2-1; 10 nucleotides match TRBD2. V lost 4 bases, J lost 6 bases, and 3 bases stayed unmatched. The CDR3 covers 13 residues. The germline V gene encodes CDR1 GTSNPN and CDR2 SVGIG (reference sequence). CDR3 sequence (DNA): TGTGCCTGGACTAGCGGGGGAGCCAATGAGCAGTTCTTC. This gives the protein CAWTSGGANEQFF.

The V call is TRBV29-1, the J call TRBJ2-3, with a tentative D call TRBD2 (5 bases). The CDR3 runs 12 residues. Trimming removed 1 base from V and 8 bases from J, with 10 bases in between. Germline lookup yields CDR1 SQVTM and CDR2 ANQGSEA. In DNA form, the CDR3 reads TGCAGCGTTGAAGGGACTTCGAGTACGCAGTATTTT. Its translation: CSVEGTSSTQYF.

The chain uses TRBV29-1 and TRBJ1-2, with D perhaps matching TRBD1 (6 bases). V was trimmed by 6 bases and J by 6 bases, leaving 17 bases between them. The CDR3 contains 13 residues. Germline CDR1 reads SQVTM; CDR2 reads ANQGSEA. CDR3 protein: CSVTPLRQDGYTF. CDR3 DNA sequence: TGCAGCGTCACACCCCTTCGACAGGATGGCTACACCTTC.

This clone has a single count. In nucleotides, the CDR3 is TGTGCCAGCAGTTTGAACCAGGGGCGGGTCATTCAGTACTTC. This encodes CASSLNQGRVIQYF. The chain carries TRBV27 and TRBJ2-4; D might be TRBD1 (6 bases). Germline V gene lookup returns CDR1 MNHEY and CDR2 SMNVEV (reference sequence). Between the trimmed V and J ends, which lost 3 bases and 9 bases, there was a span of 15 bases. This CDR3 spans 14 amino acids.

The CDR3 DNA reads as TGCAGCGGTTCGACAGTTATTGAAGCTTTCTTT. It encodes CSGSTVIEAFF. The rearrangement joins TRBV29-1 to TRBJ1-1, with D possibly being TRBD1 (5 bases). This CDR3 has 11 residues. The germline V gene encodes CDR1 SQVTM and CDR2 ANQGSEA. V lost 7 bases and J lost 7, with 13 bases in between.

The chain couples TRBV13 to TRBJ1-4, with D unresolved. The V end lost 4 bases, the J end lost 0 bases, and 12 bases lay between the germline ends. CDR1 is PRHDT, CDR2 FYEKMQ, per germline (reference sequence). The CDR3 runs to 16 residues. In nucleotides, the CDR3 is TGTGCCAGCAGCTCAAAGACACGCGCAACTAATGAAAAACTGTTTTTT. It codes for CASSSKTRATNEKLFF. The whole variable domain, filled in from reference TRBV13 and TRBJ1-4, reads AAGVIQSPRHLIKEKRETATLKCYPIPRHDTVYWYQQGPGQDPQFLISFYEKMQSDKGSIPDRFSAQQFSDYHSELNMSSLELGDSALYFCASSSKTRATNEKLFFGSGTQLSVL.

This clone is labeled as large. The chain combines TRBV29-1 with TRBJ2-6; 10 bases are a match to TRBD1. The germline gives CDR1 SQVTM, CDR2 ANQGSEA. This CDR3 is 16 amino acids long. V lost 4 bases, J lost 0 bases, and 3 bases stayed unmatched. CDR3: CSVGQGAPSGANVLTF. CDR3 in DNA: TGCAGCGTTGGACAGGGGGCCCCCTCTGGGGCCAACGTCCTGACTTTC.

J is TRBJ1-1 and V is TRBV5-6; D is ambiguous. This CDR3 contains 12 residues. Germline CDR1 is SGHDT and CDR2 is YYEEEE. V lost 0 bases to trimming and J lost 10 bases, with 10 bases between them. The CDR3 region has the DNA TGTGCCAGCAGCTTGGCGAACCAGCGAGCTTTCTTT. Protein product: CASSLANQRAFF.

CDR3 region: CASSGGSGSNTGELFF. CDR3 coding DNA: TGTGCCAGCAGCGGCGGTAGCGGGTCGAACACCGGGGAGCTGTTTTTT. V gene TRBV7-2 combines with J gene TRBJ2-2; 7 bases line up with TRBD2. With 5 bases clipped from V and 0 bases from J, the junction kept 6 bases outside the gene matches. In germline, CDR1 is SGHTA, CDR2 FQGNSA. The CDR3 totals 16 residues.

J is TRBJ1-3 and V is TRBV4-3, with D unresolved. CDR3 length equals 16 residues. V lost 0 bases, J lost 0 bases, and 9 bases lay in between. Germline V gene sequence: CDR1 LGHNA, CDR2 YSLEER. For the CDR3, the DNA is TGCGCCAGCAGCCAAGATCGGCGGTCCTCTGGAAACACCATATATTTT. It yields the protein CASSQDRRSSGNTIYF.

This clone was counted once. This chain uses TRBV4-1 with TRBJ2-1; 8 nucleotides line up with TRBD2. CDR1 is MGHRA, CDR2 YSYEKL, per germline. The CDR3 runs 15 residues. After removal of 1 base from V and 7 bases from J, the junction contained 6 bases not matched to a gene. The DNA of the CDR3 is TGCGCCAGCAGCCAAGGTACGGGGGGGCTGAATGAGCAGTTCTTC. Protein: CASSQGTGGLNEQFF.

This clone came up once. The chain carries TRBV5-1 and TRBJ1-2, with a possible D match to TRBD1 (5 bases). The CDR3 totals 14 residues. The V gene's germline CDR1 is SGHRS and CDR2 YFSETQ. Trimming took 5 bases from V and 5 from J, leaving 16 bases between them. In nucleotides, the CDR3 is TGCGCCAGCAGAAGAACGGGGGGTAGATATGGCTACACCTTC. Translation: CASRRTGGRYGYTF.

The rearrangement uses TRBV7-3 and TRBJ1-1, with D maybe TRBD1 (5 bases). Looked up from germline, CDR1 is SGHTA and CDR2 is FQGTGA. V gave up 5 bases and J gave up 2 bases, with 12 bases separating them. This CDR3 is 14 amino acids long. The CDR3 loop reads CASSPGGANTEAFF. The CDR3 nucleotides are TGTGCCAGCAGCCCCGGGGGAGCCAACACTGAAGCTTTCTTT.

The sample holds one count of this clone. The chain employs TRBV9 and TRBJ1-1; D remains ambiguous. This CDR3 region has 14 residues. Germline loops: CDR1 SGDLS, CDR2 YYNGEE. V lost 0 bases and J 1 base, leaving 7 bases between the germline ends. The CDR3 is CASSVGRGNTEAFF. The DNA for the CDR3 is TGTGCCAGCAGCGTAGGGCGGGGGAACACTGAAGCTTTCTTT.

The chain is built from TRBV25-1 and TRBJ2-3; TRBD2 matches at 7 bases. The germline V gene encodes CDR1 MGHDK and CDR2 SYGVNS. The trim removed 3 bases at V and 0 bases at J, leaving 6 bases unmatched. This CDR3 has 16 residues. Here the CDR3 DNA reads TGTGCCAGCAGTGACGTCGCGGGGGAAAGCACAGATACGCAGTATTTT. It translates to CASSDVAGESTDTQYF.

The chain couples TRBV4-1 to TRBJ2-1; tentatively, D is TRBD2 (5 bases). With 3 bases removed from V and 1 base from J, the gap between germline ends came to 13 bases. The CDR3 spans 16 residues. CDR1 and CDR2 from the germline V gene are MGHRA and YSYEKL. CDR3 bases: TGCGCCAGCAGCCAGAGTAGCGTAACATCCTACAATGAGCAGTTCTTC. Amino acid sequence: CASSQSSVTSYNEQFF.

The chain is built from TRBV2 and TRBJ2-7; D might be TRBD1 (6 bases). The CDR3 covers 14 residues. Per germline, CDR1 SNHLY and CDR2 FYNNEI. The ends were cut back, 3 bases at V and 2 bases at J, with 11 bases in the middle. The CDR3 sequence is CASSEQGFAYEQYF. DNA of the CDR3: TGTGCCAGCAGTGAGCAGGGGTTTGCCTACGAGCAGTACTTC.

This rearrangement joins TRBV5-6 to TRBJ2-3; 9 nucleotides match TRBD2. Germline CDR1 SGHDT, CDR2 YYEEEE. This CDR3 has 15 amino acids. The V segment lost 0 bases and the J segment 4 bases; nucleotides outside the gene matches: 3. The CDR3 loop is CASSLEPSGADTQYF. In DNA, the CDR3 is TGTGCCAGCAGCTTGGAGCCTAGCGGGGCAGATACGCAGTATTTT.

The V gene is TRBV28, the J gene TRBJ1-5; D gene unclear. Germline V gives CDR1 MDHEN, CDR2 SYDVKM. With 4 bases removed from V and 3 bases from J, the gap between germline ends came to 13 bases. The CDR3 totals 15 residues. In DNA, the CDR3 is TGTGCCAGCAGTTCCTCCATCGGGGACAATCAGCCCCAGCATTTT. It yields the protein CASSSSIGDNQPQHF.

The CDR3 sequence is CASSKTGTSAYEQYF. In nucleotides, the CDR3 is TGTGCCAGCAGTAAAACCGGGACTAGCGCCTACGAGCAGTACTTC. The genes are TRBV6-6 and TRBJ2-7; 10 nucleotides align to TRBD2. Germline V gene sequence: CDR1 MNHNY, CDR2 SVGAGI (reference sequence). The CDR3 contains 15 residues. Unmatched junction bases numbered 6, after V lost 5 bases and J lost 2 bases.

The chain carries TRBV4-2 and TRBJ2-3; D perhaps matches TRBD2 (6 bases). V lost 2 bases and J lost 5, with 8 bases in between. The CDR3 extends over 13 amino acids. Germline CDR1 and CDR2: LGHNA and YNFKEQ. The DNA of the CDR3 is TGTGCCAGCAGCCAACGGGGGATAGATACGCAGTATTTT. Residues: CASSQRGIDTQYF.

In its sample, this clone was seen once. This chain connects TRBV5-1 to TRBJ1-1; no firm D call. The CDR3 runs to 12 residues. CDR1 and CDR2 from the germline V gene are SGHRS and YFSETQ. V was clipped by 5 bases and J by 0 bases, with 5 bases between them. In nucleotides, the CDR3 is TGCGCCAGCAGACAGTTGAACACTGAAGCTTTCTTT. Its protein is CASRQLNTEAFF.

The V call is TRBV23-1, the J call TRBJ2-4, with 8 positions matching TRBD1. TRBV23-1 belongs to the ORF category, with a function that is uncertain. The V and J ends lost 3 bases and 2 bases, in that order; junction bases with no gene match: 12. The CDR3 extends over 18 amino acids. CDR3 sequence (DNA): TGCGCCAGCAGTCACCTCAGAGACAGGGGCTCCACCAAAAACATTCAGTACTTC. Its translation: CASSHLRDRGSTKNIQYF.

The CDR3 reads CACRQGWARETQYF. DNA of the CDR3: TGTGCCTGCCGACAGGGATGGGCGCGAGAGACCCAGTACTTC. The J gene is TRBJ2-5, the V gene TRBV30; 7 bases are shared with TRBD1. The CDR3 has 14 amino acids. CDR1 and CDR2 from the germline V gene are GTSNPN and SVGIG (reference sequence). The trim removed 6 bases at V and 4 bases at J, leaving 11 bases unmatched.

The chain couples TRBV9 to TRBJ2-1; D gene ambiguous. There are 14 residues in the CDR3. Looked up from germline, CDR1 is SGDLS and CDR2 is YYNGEE. V was trimmed by 1 base and J by 0 bases, leaving 5 bases between them. Here the CDR3 reads CASSVSGSYNEQFF. For the CDR3, the DNA is TGTGCCAGCAGCGTATCCGGCTCCTACAATGAGCAGTTCTTC.